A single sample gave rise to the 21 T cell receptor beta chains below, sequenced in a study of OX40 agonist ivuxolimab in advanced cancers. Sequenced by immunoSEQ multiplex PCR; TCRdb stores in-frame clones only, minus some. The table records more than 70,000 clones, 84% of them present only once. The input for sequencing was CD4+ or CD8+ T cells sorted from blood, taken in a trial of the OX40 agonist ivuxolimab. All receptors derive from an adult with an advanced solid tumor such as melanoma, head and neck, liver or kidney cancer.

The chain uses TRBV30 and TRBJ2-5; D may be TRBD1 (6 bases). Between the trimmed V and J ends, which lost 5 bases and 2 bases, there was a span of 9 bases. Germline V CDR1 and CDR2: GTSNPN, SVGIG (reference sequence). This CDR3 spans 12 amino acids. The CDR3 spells CAWAGDQETQYF. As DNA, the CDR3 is TGTGCCTGGGCAGGGGATCAAGAGACCCAGTACTTC.

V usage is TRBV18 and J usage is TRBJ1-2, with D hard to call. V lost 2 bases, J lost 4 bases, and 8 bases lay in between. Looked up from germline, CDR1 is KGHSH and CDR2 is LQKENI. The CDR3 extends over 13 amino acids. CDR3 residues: CASSPGSSYGYTF. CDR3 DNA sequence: TGTGCCAGCTCACCAGGCAGCTCCTATGGCTACACCTTC.

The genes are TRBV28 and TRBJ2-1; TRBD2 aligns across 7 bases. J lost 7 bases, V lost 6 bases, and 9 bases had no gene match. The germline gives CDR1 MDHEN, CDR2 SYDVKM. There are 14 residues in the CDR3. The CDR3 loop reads CASREAGEVNEQFF. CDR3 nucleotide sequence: TGTGCCAGCAGAGAGGCGGGAGAGGTTAATGAGCAGTTCTTC.

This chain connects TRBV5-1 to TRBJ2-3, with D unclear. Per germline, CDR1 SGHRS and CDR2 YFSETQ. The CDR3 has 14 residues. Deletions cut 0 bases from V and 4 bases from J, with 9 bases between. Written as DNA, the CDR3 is TGCGCCAGCAGCTTGGCGGCTCCCCCAGATACGCAGTATTTT. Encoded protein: CASSLAAPPDTQYF.

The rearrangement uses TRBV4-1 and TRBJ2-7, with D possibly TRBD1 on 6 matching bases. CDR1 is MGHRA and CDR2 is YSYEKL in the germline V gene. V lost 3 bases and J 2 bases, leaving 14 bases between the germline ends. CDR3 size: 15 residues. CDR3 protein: CASSQPPQGAYEQYF. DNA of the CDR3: TGCGCCAGCAGCCAGCCCCCACAGGGAGCCTACGAGCAGTACTTC.

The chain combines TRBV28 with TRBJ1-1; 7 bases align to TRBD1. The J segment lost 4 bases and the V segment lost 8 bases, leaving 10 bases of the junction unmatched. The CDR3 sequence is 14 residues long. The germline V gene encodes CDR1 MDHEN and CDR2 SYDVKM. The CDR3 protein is CASRLWEGATEAFF. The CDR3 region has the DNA TGTGCCAGCCGACTTTGGGAGGGGGCCACTGAAGCTTTCTTT. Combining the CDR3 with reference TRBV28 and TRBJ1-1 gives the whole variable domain DVKVTQSSRYLVKRTGEKVFLECVQDMDHENMFWYRQDPGLGLRLIYFSYDVKMKEKGDIPEGYSVSREKKERFSLILESASTNQTSMYLCASRLWEGATEAFFGQGTRLTVV.

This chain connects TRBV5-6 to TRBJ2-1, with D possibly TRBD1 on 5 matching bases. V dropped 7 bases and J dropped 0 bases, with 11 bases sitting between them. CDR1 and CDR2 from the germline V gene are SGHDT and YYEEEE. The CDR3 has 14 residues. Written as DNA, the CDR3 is TGTGCCAGCGGGGCGCAGAGCTCCTACAATGAGCAGTTCTTC. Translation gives CASGAQSSYNEQFF.

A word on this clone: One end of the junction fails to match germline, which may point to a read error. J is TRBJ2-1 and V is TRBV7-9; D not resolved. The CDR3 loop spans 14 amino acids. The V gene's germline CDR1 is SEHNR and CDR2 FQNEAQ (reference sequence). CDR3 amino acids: CAGSLSRLNDEQFF. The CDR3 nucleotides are TGTGCCGGCAGCTTATCGAGGCTAAACGATGAGCAGTTCTTC.

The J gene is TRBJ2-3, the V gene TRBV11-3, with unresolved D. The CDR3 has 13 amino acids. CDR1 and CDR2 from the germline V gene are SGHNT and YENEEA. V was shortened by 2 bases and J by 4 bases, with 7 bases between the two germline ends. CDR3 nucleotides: TGTGCCAGCAGCTTATCCGATCCAGATACGCAGTATTTT. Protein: CASSLSDPDTQYF.

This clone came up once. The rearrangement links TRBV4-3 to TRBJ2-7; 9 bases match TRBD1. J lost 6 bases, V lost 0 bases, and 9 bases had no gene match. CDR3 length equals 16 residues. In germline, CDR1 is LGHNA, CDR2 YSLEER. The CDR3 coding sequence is TGCGCCAGCAGCCAAGATCTTGGACAGGGGTTCCGCGAGCAGTACTTC. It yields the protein CASSQDLGQGFREQYF.

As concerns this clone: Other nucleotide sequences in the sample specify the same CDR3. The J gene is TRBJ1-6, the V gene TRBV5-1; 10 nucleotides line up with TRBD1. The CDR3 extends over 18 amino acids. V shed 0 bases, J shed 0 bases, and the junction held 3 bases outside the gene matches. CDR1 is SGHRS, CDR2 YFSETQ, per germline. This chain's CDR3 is CASSLEGQGSSYNSPLHF. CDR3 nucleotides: TGCGCCAGCAGCTTGGAGGGACAGGGGAGCTCCTATAATTCACCCCTCCACTTT.

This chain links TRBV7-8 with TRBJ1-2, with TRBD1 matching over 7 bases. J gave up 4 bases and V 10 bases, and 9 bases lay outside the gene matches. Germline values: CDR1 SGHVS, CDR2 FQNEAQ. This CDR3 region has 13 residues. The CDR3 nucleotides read TGTGCCACCGCTCCGGGACAGATCTATGGCTACACCTTC. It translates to CATAPGQIYGYTF. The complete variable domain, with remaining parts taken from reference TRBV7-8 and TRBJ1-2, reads GAGVSQSPRYKVAKRGQDVALRCDPISGHVSLFWYQQALGQGPEFLTYFQNEAQLDKSGLPSDRFFAERPEGSVSTLKIQRTQQEDSAVYLCATAPGQIYGYTFGSGTRLTVV.

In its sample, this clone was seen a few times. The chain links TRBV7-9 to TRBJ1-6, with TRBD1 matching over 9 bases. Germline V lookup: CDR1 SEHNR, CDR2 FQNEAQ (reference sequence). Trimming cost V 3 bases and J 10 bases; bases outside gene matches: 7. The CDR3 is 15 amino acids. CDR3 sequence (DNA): TGTGCCAGCAGCTTTGGGGACAGGGATGGATCACCCCTCCACTTT. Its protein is CASSFGDRDGSPLHF.

The CDR3 nucleotides read TGCGCCAGCATACCAGGGCTCCCGGCCCTCTCTGGGGCCAACGTCCTGACTTTC. This sequence encodes CASIPGLPALSGANVLTF. The V gene is TRBV5-1, the J gene TRBJ2-6; D possibly corresponds to TRBD1 (5 bases). Germline CDR1 and CDR2: SGHRS and YFSETQ. This CDR3 comprises 18 residues. Trimming cost V 6 bases and J 0 bases, with 19 bases left between them.

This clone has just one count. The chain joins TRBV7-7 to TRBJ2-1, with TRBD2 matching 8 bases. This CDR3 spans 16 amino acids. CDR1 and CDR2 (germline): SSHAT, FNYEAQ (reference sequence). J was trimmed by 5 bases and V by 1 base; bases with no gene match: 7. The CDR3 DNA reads TGTGCCAGCAGCTTAGGCGTCGCGGGGGGCCACAATGAGCAGTTCTTC. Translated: CASSLGVAGGHNEQFF.

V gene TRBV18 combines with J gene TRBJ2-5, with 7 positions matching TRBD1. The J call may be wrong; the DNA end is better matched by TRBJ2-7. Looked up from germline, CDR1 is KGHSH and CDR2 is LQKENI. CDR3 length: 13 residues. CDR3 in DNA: TGTGCCAGCTCACTGGGACAGATTGCCGAGCAGTACTTC. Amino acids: CASSLGQIAEQYF.

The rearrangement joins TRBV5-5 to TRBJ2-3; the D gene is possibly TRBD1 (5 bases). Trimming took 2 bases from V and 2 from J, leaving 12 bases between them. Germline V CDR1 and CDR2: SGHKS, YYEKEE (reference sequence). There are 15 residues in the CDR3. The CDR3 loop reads CASSFWAGNTDTQYF. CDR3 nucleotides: TGTGCCAGCAGCTTTTGGGCAGGGAACACAGATACGCAGTATTTT.

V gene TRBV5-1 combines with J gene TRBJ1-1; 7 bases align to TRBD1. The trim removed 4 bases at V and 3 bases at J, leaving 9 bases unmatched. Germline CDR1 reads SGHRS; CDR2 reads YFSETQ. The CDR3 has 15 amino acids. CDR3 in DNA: TGCGCCAGCAGCCTTACAGGGGCGGGGGACACTGAAGCTTTCTTT. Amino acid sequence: CASSLTGAGDTEAFF.

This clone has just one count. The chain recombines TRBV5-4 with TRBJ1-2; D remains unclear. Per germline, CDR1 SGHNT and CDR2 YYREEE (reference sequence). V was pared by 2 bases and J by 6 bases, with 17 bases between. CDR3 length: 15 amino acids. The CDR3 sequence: CASSLALTPSDGYTF. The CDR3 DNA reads TGTGCCAGCAGCTTAGCCCTAACCCCCTCCGATGGCTACACCTTC.

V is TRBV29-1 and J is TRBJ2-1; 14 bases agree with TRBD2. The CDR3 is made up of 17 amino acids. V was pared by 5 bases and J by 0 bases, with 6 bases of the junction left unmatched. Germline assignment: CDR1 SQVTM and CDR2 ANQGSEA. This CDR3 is CSVLGLAGVSSYNEQFF. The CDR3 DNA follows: TGCAGCGTTTTGGGACTAGCGGGGGTCAGCTCCTACAATGAGCAGTTCTTC.

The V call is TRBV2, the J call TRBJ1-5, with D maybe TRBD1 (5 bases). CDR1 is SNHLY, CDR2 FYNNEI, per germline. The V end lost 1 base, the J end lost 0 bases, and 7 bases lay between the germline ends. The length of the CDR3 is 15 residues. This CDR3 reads CASSEGQISNQPQHF. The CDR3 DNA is TGTGCCAGCAGTGAAGGACAGATTAGCAATCAGCCCCAGCATTTT.